Sequencing of this T cell receptor (beta chain) was carried out in a study of blood T cell repertoires in COVID-19. This clone came up once. V was cut by 0 bases and J by 7 bases, with 16 bases left in between. The CDR3 has 15 residues. The germline gives CDR1 LGHNA, CDR2 YSLEER. TCRdb's table, derived via immunoSEQ multiplex PCR, lists solely in-frame clones and lacks some. The sample records about 87,000 clones, about 90% being singletons. The V gene is TRBV4-3, the J gene TRBJ2-7; no firm D call. The sample comprised peripheral blood. The TCR sequence derives from a human donor with acute or convalescent COVID-19. The donor label of this sample is uncertain. Here the CDR3 reads CASSQDRLGFWEQYF. The CDR3 DNA reads as TGCGCCAGCAGCCAAGACCGGCTCGGGTTTTGGGAGCAGTACTTC.